Sequencing of this T cell receptor (beta chain) was carried out in a study of identical twins. Study results and limitations: Clonotypes of the beta chain that were abundant in cord blood carried fewer insertions (memory repertoires showed none). An excess of low generation probability was shown by twin-shared out-of-frame alpha sequences. Out-of-frame beta chain sequences displayed weaker excess sharing between twins.

About this clonotype: Its antigen is not known.

The CDR3 loop spans 15 amino acids. The germline V gene has CDR1 LNHNV and CDR2 YYDKDF (reference sequence). V dropped 3 bases and J dropped 7; count of bases not matched to a gene: 6. A universal primer site came from template switching; cDNA carried unique molecular identifiers. From the 5' RACE reads, TCRdb called clonotypes with MiXCR, one entry per CDR3 protein. The table shows hundreds of thousands of distinct CDR3 sequences, with around 6% occurring only once. The receptor was derived from a man younger than 30 in good health. The chain has TRBV15 and TRBJ2-1; 10 positions agree with TRBD2. The sample was naive T cells sorted from blood. The CDR3 DNA follows: TGTGCCACCAGCAGCTCTAGCGGGAGTTTGAATGAGCAGTTCTTC. It yields the protein CATSSSSGSLNEQFF.